This section outlines one T cell receptor beta chain sequence together with its context. This specimen belongs to a study of spatial heterogeneity in lung cancer. Time point given: sample taken at primary tumor resection. Researchers sequenced whole RNA taken from tumor, nontumor lung or frozen PBMC without sorting. MiXCR was run by TCRdb on the 5' RACE reads, yielding one entry per CDR3 protein. The data hold about 36,000 distinct CDR3 sequences, with less than 5.5% observed a single time. The V and J ends lost 2 bases and 12 bases, in that order; junction bases with no gene match: 6. CDR1 SNHLY and CDR2 FYNNEI come from the germline V gene. This CDR3 spans 13 amino acids.

Sequencing used PBMCs, obtained at surgery. This rearrangement joins TRBV2 to TRBJ2-2; TRBD1 agrees at 7 bases. This clonotype was sampled from a female donor with early-stage non-small cell lung cancer. The chain's CDR3 is CASSESGQRKLFF. The DNA for the CDR3 is TGTGCCAGCAGTGAATCGGGACAGCGGAAGCTGTTTTTT.